The 27 T cell receptor beta chains in this list originate from one sample, sequenced in a study of T-cell reconstitution after alpha-beta-depleted transplantation in children. Molecular barcoding with unique molecular identifiers was used for the TCRbeta library. MiXCR was run by TCRdb on the PCR reads, yielding one entry per CDR3 protein. The table lists about 400,000 distinct CDR3 sequences, 20% of them singletons, with around 4% in the top ten. The input for sequencing was PBMCs from the stem cell graft donor, taken from the stem cell graft. Source of these receptors: a human donor who donated a stem cell graft to a child with acute myeloid leukemia.

This clonotype showed up many times. V usage is TRBV15 and J usage is TRBJ2-1; 11 nucleotides align to TRBD2. Germline V gene data show CDR1 as LNHNV and CDR2 as YYDKDF (reference sequence). Trimming removed 7 bases from V and 7 bases from J; junction bases left unmatched: 6. CDR3 size: 14 residues. The CDR3: CATTQPSGRNEQFF. CDR3 DNA sequence: TGTGCCACCACCCAACCTAGCGGGAGGAATGAGCAGTTCTTC.

The chain combines TRBV15 with TRBJ2-1, with 7 bases fitting TRBD1. Unmatched junction bases numbered 3, after V lost 4 bases and J lost 0 bases. The CDR3 spans 15 residues. Looked up from germline, CDR1 is LNHNV and CDR2 is YYDKDF (reference sequence). CDR3 in DNA: TGTGCCACCAGCACGAGGACAGGCTCCTACAATGAGCAGTTCTTC. Amino acid sequence: CATSTRTGSYNEQFF.

V is TRBV18 and J is TRBJ2-1; 9 bases map to TRBD2. Germline CDR1 and CDR2: KGHSH and LQKENI. J lost 9 bases, V lost 5 bases, and 8 bases had no gene match. The CDR3 is made up of 14 amino acids. The CDR3 nucleotides read TGTGCCAGCTCATTGACCGGGACTAGCAGTGAGCAGTTCTTC. Translating it yields CASSLTGTSSEQFF.

This clonotype was counted a few times. V usage is TRBV20-1 and J usage is TRBJ2-1, with 10 bases fitting TRBD2. Germline assignment: CDR1 DFQATT and CDR2 SNEGSKA (reference sequence). The junction had 12 bases not matched to a gene; V was cut back by 4 bases and J by 9 bases. The CDR3 is 15 amino acids. CDR3 nucleotide sequence: TGCAGTGCTAACGCCGGGACTAGCGCGGCTGGTGAGCAGTTCTTC. As protein: CSANAGTSAAGEQFF.

This clonotype was counted only a few times. This chain uses TRBV29-1 with TRBJ2-5; 7 bases match TRBD2. The germline gives CDR1 SQVTM, CDR2 ANQGSEA. CDR3 length: 14 residues. Trimming removed 2 bases from V and 5 bases from J; junction bases left unmatched: 8. For the CDR3, the DNA is TGCAGCGTTGAATTTACGGGAGGCCGCGAGACCCAGTACTTC. Its protein product is CSVEFTGGRETQYF.

The V gene is TRBV15, the J gene TRBJ1-6; no clear D gene. CDR1 and CDR2 from the germline V gene are LNHNV and YYDKDF (reference sequence). V was clipped by 0 bases and J by 8 bases, with 11 bases between them. The CDR3 is made up of 15 amino acids. The CDR3 loop is CATSRDSAEDSPLHF. The CDR3 coding sequence is TGTGCCACCAGCAGAGATTCGGCAGAAGATTCACCCCTCCACTTT.

V gene TRBV2 combines with J gene TRBJ2-7; TRBD2 matches at 9 bases. Looked up from germline, CDR1 is SNHLY and CDR2 is FYNNEI. After removal of 6 bases from V and 2 bases from J, the junction contained 8 bases not matched to a gene. The CDR3 has 15 amino acids. The CDR3 here is CASSQAGGTTYEQYF. Here the CDR3 DNA reads TGTGCCAGCAGCCAAGCGGGAGGCACTACCTACGAGCAGTACTTC.

This clonotype was found many times. The J gene is TRBJ2-7, the V gene TRBV20-1; TRBD2 aligns across 7 bases. The CDR3 totals 15 residues. The ends lost 0 bases at V and 2 bases at J; junction bases unmatched: 7. Germline assignment: CDR1 DFQATT and CDR2 SNEGSKA (reference sequence). This CDR3 reads CSARDSASGPYEQYF. CDR3 coding DNA: TGCAGTGCTAGAGATTCGGCTAGCGGCCCCTACGAGCAGTACTTC.

The CDR3 reads CASSLLPGLSDNSPLHF. The CDR3 DNA reads TGTGCCAGCAGTTTATTGCCAGGGCTTTCCGATAATTCACCCCTCCACTTT. V usage is TRBV27 and J usage is TRBJ1-6; perhaps TRBD1 as D (5 bases). The CDR3 runs to 17 residues. Trimming shortened V by 1 base and J by 5 bases, and 15 bases separated the two germline ends. Germline V CDR1 and CDR2: MNHEY, SMNVEV (reference sequence).

This clonotype was found a few times. The V gene is TRBV4-3, the J gene TRBJ2-3, with TRBD1 identical over 12 bases. From germline, CDR1 is LGHNA and CDR2 YSLEER. V lost 3 bases and J lost 3; bases outside the gene matches: 4. The CDR3 consists of 16 residues. Written as DNA, the CDR3 is TGCGCCAGCAGCCAGGGGACAGGGGGCGCGACAGATACGCAGTATTTT. Amino acid sequence: CASSQGTGGATDTQYF.

This clonotype was recorded many times. V and J are TRBV12-3 or TRBV12-4 and TRBJ2-1, with 7 bases fitting TRBD1. The length of the CDR3 is 17 residues. The J segment lost 8 bases and the V segment lost 3 bases, leaving 16 bases of the junction unmatched. CDR3 coding DNA: TGTGCCAGCAGTTTCTCCGTACAGGGGACCACACCAGATGAGCAGTTCTTC. Its protein is CASSFSVQGTTPDEQFF.

CDR3 sequence (DNA): TGTGCCAGCAGCTTAGATCGGGGGCGCGGGGAGCTGTTTTTT. Residues: CASSLDRGRGELFF. The V and J genes are TRBV11-2 and TRBJ2-2; tentatively, D is TRBD1 or TRBD2 (6 bases each). This CDR3 region has 14 residues. The ends were cut back, 0 bases at V and 7 bases at J, with 9 bases in the middle. Germline lookup yields CDR1 SGHAT and CDR2 FQNNGV. The variable domain in full, with the rest retrieved from reference TRBV11-2 and TRBJ2-2, is EAGVAQSPRYKIIEKRQSVAFWCNPISGHATLYWYQQILGQGPKLLIQFQNNGVVDDSQLPKDRFSAERLKGVDSTLKIQPAKLEDSAVYLCASSLDRGRGELFFGEGSRLTVL.

Many counts were recorded for this clonotype. One end of the junction varies from germline; a read error may be responsible. The chain is built from TRBV5-1 and TRBJ2-7, with 7 bases matching TRBD2. The CDR3 loop spans 16 amino acids. Germline V lookup: CDR1 SGHRS, CDR2 YFSETQ. CDR3 nucleotide sequence: TGCGCCAGCAGCTTGGTATTCGGGGGGAGCTCCTACGAACAGTACTTC. It translates to CASSLVFGGSSYEQYF.

V usage is TRBV28 and J usage is TRBJ1-5; TRBD1 matches at 8 bases. Trimming at V came to 3 bases and at J to 5 bases, leaving 9 bases not matched to a gene. This CDR3 has 16 amino acids. The germline V gene encodes CDR1 MDHEN and CDR2 SYDVKM. CDR3 nucleotide sequence: TGTGCCAGCAGTTTCGTAGACAGGGGCGGTCATCAGCCCCAGCATTTT. It translates to CASSFVDRGGHQPQHF. Full variable domain (outside the CDR3, taken from reference TRBV28 and TRBJ1-5): DVKVTQSSRYLVKRTGEKVFLECVQDMDHENMFWYRQDPGLGLRLIYFSYDVKMKEKGDIPEGYSVSREKKERFSLILESASTNQTSMYLCASSFVDRGGHQPQHFGDGTRLSIL.

This clonotype came up a few times. V and J are TRBV6-2 or TRBV6-3 and TRBJ2-1; TRBD2 aligns across 9 bases. Germline loops: CDR1 MNHEY, CDR2 SVGEGT. V trimming: 2 bases; J trimming: 8 bases; junction bases outside the gene matches: 7. There are 15 residues in the CDR3. The CDR3, as DNA: TGTGCCAGCAGTTACGGGGCTAGCGGGATAGATGAGCAGTTCTTC. It specifies CASSYGASGIDEQFF.

The chain carries TRBV5-1 and TRBJ2-6; D is possibly TRBD2 (7 bases). From germline, CDR1 is SGHRS and CDR2 YFSETQ. The CDR3 runs 17 residues. V gave up 2 bases and J gave up 0 bases, with 12 bases separating them. The CDR3 DNA reads as TGCGCCAGCAGCTTTGGGGGGGCCGTCTCTGGGGCCAACGTCCTGACTTTC. This gives the protein CASSFGGAVSGANVLTF. The variable domain in full, completed from reference TRBV5-1 and TRBJ2-6, reads KAGVTQTPRYLIKTRGQQVTLSCSPISGHRSVSWYQQTPGQGLQFLFEYFSETQRNKGNFPGRFSGRQFSNSRSEMNVSTLELGDSALYLCASSFGGAVSGANVLTFGAGSRLTVL.

The chain employs TRBV24-1 and TRBJ2-1; no reliable D call. Trimming left V 3 bases short and J 2 bases short, with 13 bases between. The germline gives CDR1 KGHDR, CDR2 SFDVKD. The CDR3 runs to 16 residues. The CDR3 DNA is TGTGCCACCAGTGATCCCTTAAGTAACACCTACAATGAGCAGTTCTTC. It codes for CATSDPLSNTYNEQFF.

This clonotype has a count of ten or more. The chain couples TRBV20-1 to TRBJ2-2; either TRBD1 or TRBD2 may fit D (5 bases each). CDR1 is DFQATT and CDR2 is SNEGSKA in the germline V gene (reference sequence). The CDR3 sequence is 15 residues long. Trimming cost V 3 bases and J 7 bases, with 18 bases left between them. CDR3 region: CSARGVSRANGELFF. CDR3 DNA sequence: TGCAGTGCTAGGGGGGTCTCGCGGGCTAACGGGGAGCTGTTTTTT.

The V gene is TRBV20-1, the J gene TRBJ2-1; a weak D match, TRBD1 (7 bases). Germline CDR1 DFQATT, CDR2 SNEGSKA (reference sequence). V was cut by 0 bases and J by 10 bases, with 10 bases left in between. This CDR3 contains 12 residues. The CDR3 coding sequence is TGCAGTGCTAGAGATCAGGGGGGCGAGCAGTTCTTC. Translating it yields CSARDQGGEQFF.

This clonotype was seen repeatedly, ten times or more. The DNA for the CDR3 is TGCAGTGCTAGCACAGGGGGCAATAGCAATCAGCCCCAGCATTTT. This sequence encodes CSASTGGNSNQPQHF. This rearrangement joins TRBV20-1 to TRBJ1-5, with 9 bases fitting TRBD1. V shed 3 bases, J shed 0 bases, and the junction held 3 bases outside the gene matches. Germline CDR1 is DFQATT and CDR2 is SNEGSKA (reference sequence). The CDR3 has 15 amino acids.

This clonotype was counted between two and nine times. This chain connects TRBV12-3 or TRBV12-4 to TRBJ1-2, with a tentative D call TRBD1 (6 bases). V was clipped by 6 bases and J by 0 bases, with 14 bases between them. The length of the CDR3 is 15 residues. CDR3 DNA sequence: TGTGCCAGCAGGCCAACAGGGATTCCTAACTATGGCTACACCTTC. It encodes CASRPTGIPNYGYTF.

This clonotype was seen ten or more times. V is TRBV5-1 and J is TRBJ1-2, with D hard to call. This CDR3 contains 14 residues. The germline V gene has CDR1 SGHRS and CDR2 YFSETQ. V was shortened by 2 bases and J by 4 bases, with 12 bases between the two germline ends. CDR3: CASSLGTETYGYTF. CDR3 DNA sequence: TGCGCCAGCAGCTTAGGTACAGAGACCTATGGCTACACCTTC.

This clonotype was seen repeatedly, ten times or more. This chain links TRBV12-3 or TRBV12-4 with TRBJ2-1, with a tentative D call TRBD1 (7 bases). This CDR3 is built from 15 residues. Deletions cut 7 bases from V and 1 base from J, with 14 bases between. For the CDR3, the DNA is TGTGCCAGCACTCCCGCAGGGGGGTCCTACAATGAGCAGTTCTTC. This translates into CASTPAGGSYNEQFF.

This clonotype was picked up many times. This sequence joins TRBV20-1 and TRBJ1-5; 12 nucleotides line up with TRBD1. CDR3 length: 14 residues. The V segment lost 6 bases and the J segment 11 bases; nucleotides outside the gene matches: 11. The germline CDR1 and CDR2 sequences are DFQATT and SNEGSKA (reference sequence). The DNA for the CDR3 is TGCAGTGCCACCGGGACAGGGGGCCGGACGGCCCAGCATTTT. Its translation is CSATGTGGRTAQHF.

This clonotype was recorded a few times. The chain uses TRBV24-1 and TRBJ2-2, with 9 bases aligning to TRBD1. Germline CDR1 and CDR2: KGHDR and SFDVKD. The length of the CDR3 is 16 residues. After removal of 3 bases from V and 5 bases from J, the junction contained 6 bases not matched to a gene. The CDR3 protein is CATSDTTGGKTGELFF. The DNA for the CDR3 is TGTGCCACCAGTGATACGACAGGGGGTAAAACCGGGGAGCTGTTTTTT.

The chain recombines TRBV30 with TRBJ2-3, with TRBD2 identical over 14 bases. V lost 0 bases and J lost 6; bases outside the gene matches: 8. Per the germline V gene, CDR1 is GTSNPN and CDR2 is SVGIG (reference sequence). The CDR3 has 17 residues. The CDR3 reads CAWSVTRTSGRTDTQYF. The CDR3 nucleotides are TGTGCCTGGAGTGTGACACGGACTAGCGGGAGGACGGATACGCAGTATTTT.

The gene calls are TRBV7-3 and TRBJ2-1, with D possibly TRBD2 on 6 matching bases. CDR1 SGHTA and CDR2 FQGTGA come from the germline V gene. The CDR3 has 14 residues. Trimming cost V 5 bases and J 7 bases, with 15 bases left between them. The CDR3 DNA reads TGTGCCAGCAGCCTGTCCCGGGACTTAAATGAGCAGTTCTTC. Encoded protein: CASSLSRDLNEQFF. Together with reference TRBV7-3 and TRBJ2-1, the CDR3 gives the full variable domain: GAGVSQTPSNKVTEKGKYVELRCDPISGHTALYWYRQSLGQGPEFLIYFQGTGAADDSGLPNDRFFAVRPEGSVSTLKIQRTERGDSAVYLCASSLSRDLNEQFFGPGTRLTVL.